Listed here is a single T cell receptor beta chain. Unique molecular identifiers were used in preparing the TCRbeta library. TCRdb redid the calling of the PCR reads with MiXCR, one entry per CDR3 protein. The sample yields approximately 400,000 distinct CDR3 sequences, approximately 11% seen once. These data originate in a study of T-cell reconstitution after alpha-beta-depleted transplantation in children. The sample consisted of PBMCs from the stem cell graft donor, taken from the stem cell graft. The TCR comes from a human donor who donated a stem cell graft to a child with acute myeloid leukemia.

CDR3 bases: TGTGCCAGCAGCTTTACCCAACGTGGGAATCAGCCCCAGCATTTT. This translates into CASSFTQRGNQPQHF. The V and J genes are TRBV12-3 or TRBV12-4 and TRBJ1-5; D uncertain. The CDR3 is 15 residues long. The V gene lost 6 bases and the J gene lost 4 bases, with 16 bases spanning the gap.